A single sample is the source of the 9 T cell receptor beta chains below, sequenced in a study of T cells after posttransplantation cyclophosphamide. Here immunoSEQ multiplex PCR was the method, and the copy in TCRdb shows in-frame clones only, minus some. The sample contains approximately 24,000 clones, none of them singletons. The sample taken for sequencing was PBMCs. The receptors were sampled from a woman aged 55-69 years in good health, CMV-negative, and a related stem cell transplant donor.

The V and J genes are TRBV28 and TRBJ2-5, with 15 bases matching TRBD2. The CDR3 runs 16 residues. V was pared by 5 bases and J by 5 bases, with 6 bases of the junction left unmatched. Germline assignment: CDR1 MDHEN and CDR2 SYDVKM. The CDR3 sequence is CASSPGTSGRWETQYF. CDR3 sequence (DNA): TGTGCCAGCAGTCCCGGGACTAGCGGGAGGTGGGAGACCCAGTACTTC.

This clone was seen repeatedly, ten times or more. The chain employs TRBV5-1 and TRBJ2-5, with 11 bases fitting TRBD1. Looked up from germline, CDR1 is SGHRS and CDR2 is YFSETQ. This CDR3 has 16 amino acids. Trimming cost V 4 bases and J 0 bases; bases outside gene matches: 5. Written as DNA, the CDR3 is TGCGCCAGCAGCGCCGGGACAGGGGGTTACCAAGAGACCCAGTACTTC. Translation: CASSAGTGGYQETQYF.

This clone showed up many times. The genes are TRBV4-3 and TRBJ1-3, with a tentative D call TRBD1 (5 bases). The CDR3 is 16 residues long. Germline lookup yields CDR1 LGHNA and CDR2 YSLEER. Trimming stripped 0 bases from V and 2 bases from J, with 11 bases between. CDR3 loop: CASSQDSRTTGNTIYF. The CDR3 region has the DNA TGCGCCAGCAGCCAAGATAGTCGGACAACTGGAAACACCATATATTTT.

This clone occurred many times. This rearrangement joins TRBV19 to TRBJ2-2; tentatively, D is TRBD1 (5 bases). Germline V CDR1 and CDR2: LNHDA, SQIVND (reference sequence). V shed 3 bases and J shed 5 bases, with 7 bases lying between them. The CDR3 extends over 13 amino acids. The DNA for the CDR3 is TGTGCCAGTAGTATCCAGGGAACCGGGGAGCTGTTTTTT. Protein product: CASSIQGTGELFF. The full variable domain, with the rest looked up from reference TRBV19 and TRBJ2-2, is DGGITQSPKYLFRKEGQNVTLSCEQNLNHDAMYWYRQDPGQGLRLIYYSQIVNDFQKGDIAEGYSVSREKKESFPLTVTSAQKNPTAFYLCASSIQGTGELFFGEGSRLTVL.

This clone appeared many times. V and J are TRBV5-6 and TRBJ1-6, with 11 bases aligning to TRBD1. V trimming: 4 bases; J trimming: 8 bases; junction bases outside the gene matches: 11. The CDR3 spans 17 residues. The germline CDR1 and CDR2 sequences are SGHDT and YYEEEE. CDR3 nucleotides: TGTGCCAGCAGCCCGTGGGGGACAGGGGGTCTCGATTCACCCCTCCACTTT. The encoded protein is CASSPWGTGGLDSPLHF. Using reference TRBV5-6 and TRBJ1-6 for the parts outside the CDR3, the full variable domain is DAGVTQSPTHLIKTRGQQVTLRCSPKSGHDTVSWYQQALGQGPQFIFQYYEEEERQRGNFPDRFSGHQFPNYSSELNVNALLLGDSALYLCASSPWGTGGLDSPLHFGNGTRLTVT.

This clone was detected many times. V and J are TRBV5-6 and TRBJ2-2, with a weak D call TRBD1 (5 bases). CDR1 and CDR2 (germline): SGHDT, YYEEEE. The CDR3 runs to 16 residues. V was cut by 2 bases and J by 7 bases, with 18 bases left in between. CDR3 region: CASSFTQGLKVGELFF. CDR3 bases: TGTGCCAGCAGCTTTACCCAGGGCCTTAAGGTCGGGGAGCTGTTTTTT.

Ten or more counts support this clone. The gene calls are TRBV28 and TRBJ2-1; 7 bases line up with TRBD1. The CDR3 runs 17 residues. Germline CDR1 MDHEN, CDR2 SYDVKM. The V segment lost 4 bases and the J segment 1 base; nucleotides outside the gene matches: 10. CDR3: CASSSPPDRESYNEQFF. In DNA, the CDR3 is TGTGCCAGCAGTTCGCCTCCCGACAGGGAGTCCTACAATGAGCAGTTCTTC.

The chain uses TRBV9 and TRBJ1-6, with D unclear. Germline lookup yields CDR1 SGDLS and CDR2 YYNGEE. Trimming took 0 bases from V and 4 from J, leaving 5 bases between them. CDR3 length equals 14 residues. The CDR3 DNA reads as TGTGCCAGCAGCGTAGGACAATATAATTCACCCCTCCACTTT. It specifies CASSVGQYNSPLHF.

This clone appeared many times. The chain has TRBV30 and TRBJ2-4, with D possibly TRBD1 on 7 matching bases. The CDR3 is 15 amino acids. In germline, CDR1 is GTSNPN, CDR2 SVGIG (reference sequence). The germline V and J ends were trimmed by 3 bases and 0 bases, with 12 bases remaining between them. For the CDR3, the DNA is TGTGCCTGGAGCTCAGGGGGACTAGCCAAAAACATTCAGTACTTC. Protein sequence: CAWSSGGLAKNIQYF.